This paragraph reports one T cell receptor (beta chain). CD45RA+ naive and CD45RA-negative memory subsets were separated from CD4+ cells. The data were taken from a study of shared clonotypes between healthy human individuals. The CDR3 consists of 14 residues. Per germline, CDR1 MNHNY and CDR2 SVGAGI (reference sequence). V dropped 4 bases and J dropped 2; count of bases not matched to a gene: 4. Sequencing was performed with immunoSEQ multiplex PCR; in TCRdb, only in-frame clones are kept and a portion is missing. This table has approximately 1.5 million clones, nearly 99% appearing once. This chain uses TRBV6-6 with TRBJ1-1; 7 bases line up with TRBD1. The sample was naive CD4+ T cells sorted from blood. Indicated subset: CD45RA+ positively selected. This receptor was taken from a man aged 25 to 40 in good health. DNA of the CDR3: TGTGCCAGCAGTTTTGGACAGGTCAACACTGAAGCTTTCTTT. This sequence encodes CASSFGQVNTEAFF.